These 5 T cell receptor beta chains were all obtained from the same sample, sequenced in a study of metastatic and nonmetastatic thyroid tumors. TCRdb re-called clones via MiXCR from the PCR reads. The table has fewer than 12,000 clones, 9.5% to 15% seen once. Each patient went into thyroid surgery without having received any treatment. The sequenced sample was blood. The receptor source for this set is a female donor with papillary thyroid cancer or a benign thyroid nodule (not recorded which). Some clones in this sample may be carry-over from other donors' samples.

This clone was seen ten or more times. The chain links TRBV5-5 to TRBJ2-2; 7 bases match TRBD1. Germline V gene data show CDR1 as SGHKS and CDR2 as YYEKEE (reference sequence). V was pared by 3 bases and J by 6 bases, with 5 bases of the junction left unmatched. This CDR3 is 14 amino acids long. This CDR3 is CASSSGQWAGELFF. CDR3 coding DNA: TGTGCCAGCAGCTCGGGACAGTGGGCCGGGGAGCTGTTTTTT.

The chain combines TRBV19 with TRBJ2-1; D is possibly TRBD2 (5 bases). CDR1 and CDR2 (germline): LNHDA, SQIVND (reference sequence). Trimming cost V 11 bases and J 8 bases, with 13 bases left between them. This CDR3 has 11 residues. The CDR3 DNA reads TGTGCCTCAACGGGAAGGTATGAGCAGTTCTTC. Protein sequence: CASTGRYEQFF.

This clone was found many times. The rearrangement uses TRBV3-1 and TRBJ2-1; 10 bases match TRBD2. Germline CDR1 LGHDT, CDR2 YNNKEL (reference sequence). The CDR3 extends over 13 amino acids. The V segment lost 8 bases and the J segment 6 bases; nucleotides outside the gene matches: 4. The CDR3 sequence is CASRTSGSNEQFF. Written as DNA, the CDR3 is TGTGCCAGCCGGACTAGCGGTAGCAATGAGCAGTTCTTC.

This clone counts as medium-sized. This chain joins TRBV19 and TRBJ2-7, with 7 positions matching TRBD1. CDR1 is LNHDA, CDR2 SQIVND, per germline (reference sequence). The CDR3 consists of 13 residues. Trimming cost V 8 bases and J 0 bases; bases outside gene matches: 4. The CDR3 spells CASRAGGSYEQYF. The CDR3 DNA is TGTGCCAGTCGGGCAGGGGGCTCCTACGAGCAGTACTTC.

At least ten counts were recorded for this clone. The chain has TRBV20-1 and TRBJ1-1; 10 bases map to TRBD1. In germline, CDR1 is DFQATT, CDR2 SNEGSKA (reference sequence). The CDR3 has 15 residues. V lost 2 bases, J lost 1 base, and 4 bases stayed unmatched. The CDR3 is CSARSTGGANTEAFF. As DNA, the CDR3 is TGCAGTGCTAGATCGACAGGGGGCGCGAACACTGAAGCTTTCTTT.